Listed below are T cell receptor beta chains from one sample, sequenced in a study of Ad26.COV2.S vaccination and SARS-CoV-2 variants. Here immunoSEQ multiplex PCR was the method, and the copy in TCRdb shows in-frame clones only, minus some. Altogether around 450,000 clones are present, 90% being singletons, with the ten largest covering about 4.4%. The sequencing used peripheral blood, collected in a trial of Ad26.COV2.S vaccine versus placebo. The receptor set was obtained from a person between 18 and 59 years old who received the Ad26.COV2.S COVID-19 vaccine or a placebo. Each CDR3 is given with its conserved first and last residue. D genes are given only for firm matches. Some rows mark clone size as missing; the rest say once, few, many or name a class of expanded clone.

j_gene	len	abundance	v_gene	d_gene	CDR3aa	CDR3nt
TRBJ2-3	12	-	TRBV10-3	TRBD2	CAMTSGRDTQYF	TGTGCCATGACTAGCGGGAGGGATACGCAGTATTTT
TRBJ2-7	12	-	TRBV7-2	-	CASSYGQYEQYF	TGTGCCAGCAGTTACGGACAGTACGAGCAGTACTTC
TRBJ2-5	16	once	TRBV28	TRBD2	CASSSPSGRIRETQYF	TGTGCCAGCAGTTCCCCTAGCGGGAGGATAAGGGAGACCCAGTACTTC
TRBJ2-7	14	-	TRBV19	TRBD2	CASSPTSASYEQYF	TGTGCCAGTAGTCCGACTAGCGCCTCCTACGAGCAGTACTTC
TRBJ2-7	15	-	TRBV19	TRBD2	CASSIGTSVVYEQYF	TGTGCCAGTAGTATTGGGACTAGCGTAGTCTACGAGCAGTACTTC
TRBJ2-5	17	-	TRBV7-2	-	CASSGPRTPQEKETQYF	TGTGCCAGCAGCGGTCCCCGGACGCCCCAAGAGAAAGAGACCCAGTACTTC
TRBJ1-1	14	-	TRBV7-9	-	CASSFEGVGTEAFF	TGTGCCAGCAGCTTCGAGGGCGTGGGCACTGAAGCTTTCTTT
TRBJ2-3	15	-	TRBV7-9	TRBD1	CASSSTGGWADTQYF	TGTGCCAGCAGCTCGACAGGGGGCTGGGCAGATACGCAGTATTTT
TRBJ1-6	15	-	TRBV21-1	-	CASSKVVGRGSPLHF	-
TRBJ2-1	16	-	TRBV27	-	CASKRTVGPSYNEQFF	TGTGCCAGCAAGAGGACAGTAGGACCCTCCTACAATGAGCAGTTCTTC
TRBJ2-3	15	-	TRBV7-2	-	CASSFTGLGTDTQYF	TGTGCCAGCAGCTTCACAGGGCTTGGCACAGATACGCAGTATTTT
TRBJ2-7	15	once	TRBV9	-	CASSVAAESNYEQYF	TGTGCCAGCAGCGTAGCGGCGGAGTCCAACTACGAGCAGTACTTC
TRBJ2-3	14	-	TRBV18	-	CASSPRRLTDTQYF	TGTGCCAGCTCACCACGGCGGCTCACAGATACGCAGTATTTT
TRBJ2-5	16	-	TRBV5-1	-	CASSFVGSGRQETQYF	TGCGCCAGCAGCTTCGTAGGGTCAGGGAGACAAGAGACCCAGTACTTC
TRBJ2-1	16	-	TRBV11-2	-	CASSLARDRAYNEQFF	TGTGCCAGCAGCTTAGCCCGGGACCGGGCCTACAATGAGCAGTTCTTC
TRBJ2-7	13	-	TRBV5-6	TRBD2	CASSPTSAYEQYF	TGTGCCAGCAGCCCTACTAGCGCCTACGAGCAGTACTTC
TRBJ2-6	14	-	TRBV2	-	CASGRGDGANVLTF	TGTGCCAGCGGGCGGGGCGATGGGGCCAACGTCCTGACTTTC
TRBJ1-3	16	-	TRBV6-2/TRBV6-3	-	CASSPIQIVYGNTIYF	TGTGCCAGCAGTCCCATTCAGATCGTATACGGAAACACCATATATTTT
TRBJ2-7	10	-	TRBV21-1	-	CASIRGARYF	TGTGCCAGCATCCGCGGGGCTCGGTACTTC
TRBJ1-3	14	-	TRBV28	-	CASSLGPGGNTIYF	TGTGCCAGCAGTTTAGGGCCGGGTGGAAACACCATATATTTT
TRBJ1-1	14	-	TRBV11-1	-	CASSPPWGLTEAFF	TGTGCCAGCAGCCCCCCGTGGGGCCTCACTGAAGCTTTCTTT
TRBJ2-3	12	-	TRBV29-1	-	CSVGATHPMQYF	TGCAGCGTTGGTGCGACACACCCAATGCAGTATTTT
TRBJ2-2	14	-	TRBV6-4	-	CASRPTANTGELFF	TGTGCCAGCAGACCCACAGCGAACACCGGGGAGCTGTTTTTT
TRBJ2-3	19	-	TRBV7-9	-	CASRTVGRDGTRRSDTQYF	TGTGCCAGCAGGACTGTGGGGCGAGACGGGACTCGGAGGTCAGATACGCAGTATTTT
TRBJ1-1	16	-	TRBV5-4	-	CASSLVMGRDNTEAFF	TGTGCCAGCAGCTTGGTGATGGGCAGGGACAACACTGAAGCTTTCTTT
TRBJ2-5	15	-	TRBV5-1	TRBD1	CASSLTGGPEETQYF	TGCGCCAGCAGCCTCACAGGGGGCCCTGAAGAGACCCAGTACTTC
TRBJ2-1	14	-	TRBV19	TRBD2	CASKEASGSYEQFF	TGTGCCAGTAAAGAGGCTAGCGGGAGCTATGAGCAGTTCTTC
TRBJ1-6	15	-	TRBV5-6	-	CASSYTGTYNSPLHF	TGTGCCAGCAGCTACACAGGGACCTATAATTCACCCCTCCACTTT
TRBJ2-7	14	-	TRBV5-1	-	CASSFMVGSYEQYF	TGCGCCAGCAGCTTCATGGTGGGGTCCTACGAGCAGTACTTC
TRBJ2-1	15	-	TRBV5-1	-	CASSLDILSYNEQFF	TGCGCCAGCAGCTTGGACATTCTTTCCTACAATGAGCAGTTCTTC
TRBJ2-3	15	-	TRBV11-2	-	CASSSPGQSTDTQYF	TGTGCCAGCAGCTCCCCGGGCCAGTCGACAGATACGCAGTATTTT
TRBJ1-4	14	-	TRBV2	-	CASSETSRNEKLFF	TGTGCCAGCAGTGAAACGTCCAGGAATGAAAAACTGTTTTTT
TRBJ1-4	18	-	TRBV15	-	CATSRGVGRVGTNEKLFF	TGTGCCACCAGCAGAGGAGTGGGTCGGGTAGGCACTAATGAAAAACTGTTTTTT
TRBJ1-4	16	-	TRBV15	TRBD1	CATSRSPGQTNEKLFF	TGTGCCACCAGCAGGTCCCCGGGACAGACTAATGAAAAACTGTTTTTT
TRBJ2-5	12	-	TRBV6-5	TRBD1	CARRDRPLSQYF	TGTGCCAGAAGGGACAGGCCATTGTCCCAGTACTTC
TRBJ2-3	15	once	TRBV2	TRBD2	CASRLLAGGTDTQYF	TGTGCCAGCAGGCTCTTAGCGGGAGGGACAGATACGCAGTATTTT
TRBJ2-6	13	-	TRBV3-1/TRBV3-2	-	CATQATGANVLTF	TGTGCCACCCAGGCGACTGGGGCCAACGTCCTGACTTTC
TRBJ2-2	16	once	TRBV7-2	TRBD1	CASSPRWDRATGELFF	TGTGCCAGCAGCCCTAGGTGGGACAGGGCGACCGGGGAGCTGTTTTTT
TRBJ1-4	16	-	TRBV23-1	-	CASSPRRAGGVEKLFF	TGCGCCAGCAGTCCCCGCCGGGCGGGGGGCGTTGAAAAACTGTTTTTT
TRBJ1-2	13	-	TRBV9	TRBD1	CASSLTGGYGYTF	TGTGCCAGCAGCTTGACAGGGGGGTATGGCTACACCTTC